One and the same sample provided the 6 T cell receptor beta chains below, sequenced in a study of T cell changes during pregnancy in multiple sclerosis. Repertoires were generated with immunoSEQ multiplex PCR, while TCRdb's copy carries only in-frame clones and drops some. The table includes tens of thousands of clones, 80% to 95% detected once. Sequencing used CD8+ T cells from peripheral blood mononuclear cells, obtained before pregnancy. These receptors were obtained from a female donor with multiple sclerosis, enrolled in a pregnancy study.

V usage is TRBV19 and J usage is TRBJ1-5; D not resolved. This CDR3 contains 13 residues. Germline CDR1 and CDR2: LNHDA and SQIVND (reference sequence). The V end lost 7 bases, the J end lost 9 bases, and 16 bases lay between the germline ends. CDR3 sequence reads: CASTGGIALPQHF. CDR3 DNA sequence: TGTGCCAGTACCGGCGGTATCGCTCTGCCCCAGCATTTT.

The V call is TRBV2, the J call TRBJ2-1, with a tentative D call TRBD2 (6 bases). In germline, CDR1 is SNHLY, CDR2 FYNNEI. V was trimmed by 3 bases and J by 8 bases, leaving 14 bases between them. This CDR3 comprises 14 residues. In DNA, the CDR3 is TGTGCCAGCAGTGACTGGCTAGCGTTGGATGAGCAGTTCTTC. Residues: CASSDWLALDEQFF.

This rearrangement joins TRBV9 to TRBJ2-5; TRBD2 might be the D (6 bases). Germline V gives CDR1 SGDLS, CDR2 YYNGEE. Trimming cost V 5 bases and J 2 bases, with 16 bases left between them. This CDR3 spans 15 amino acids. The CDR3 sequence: CASSDQGRGQETQYF. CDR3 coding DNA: TGTGCCAGCAGTGACCAGGGTCGGGGGCAAGAGACCCAGTACTTC.

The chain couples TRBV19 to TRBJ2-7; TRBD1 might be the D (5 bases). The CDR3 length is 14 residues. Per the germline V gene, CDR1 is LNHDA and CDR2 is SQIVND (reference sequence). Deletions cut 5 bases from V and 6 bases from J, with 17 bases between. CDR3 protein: CASSLEARVFEQYF. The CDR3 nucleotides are TGTGCCAGTAGTCTGGAAGCCAGGGTTTTCGAGCAGTACTTC.

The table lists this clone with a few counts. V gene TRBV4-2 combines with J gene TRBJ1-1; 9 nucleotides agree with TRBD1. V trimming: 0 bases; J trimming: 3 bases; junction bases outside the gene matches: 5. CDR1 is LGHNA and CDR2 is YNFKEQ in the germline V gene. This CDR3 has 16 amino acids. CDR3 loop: CASSQDWGQGDTEAFF. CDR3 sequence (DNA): TGTGCCAGCAGCCAAGATTGGGGACAGGGTGACACTGAAGCTTTCTTT.

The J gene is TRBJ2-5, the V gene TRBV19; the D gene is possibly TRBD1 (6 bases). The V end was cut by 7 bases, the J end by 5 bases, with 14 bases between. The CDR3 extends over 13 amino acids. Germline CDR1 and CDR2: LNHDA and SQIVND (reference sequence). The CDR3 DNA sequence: TGTGCCAGTAAACCAGGGGAATGGGAGACCCAGTACTTC. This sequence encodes CASKPGEWETQYF.